Each of the 9 T cell receptor beta chains below was sequenced from the same sample in a study of cytomegalovirus exposure and HLA in healthy donors. 13 Jbeta primers and 60 Vbeta primers were used for the PCR. Some clones are missing from TCRdb's copy, which holds only in-frame ones; the method was immunoSEQ multiplex PCR. In the table there are 150,000 or so clones, around 80% of which are singletons. The sequencing sample was made of PBMCs. These TCRs come from a male donor in good health and CMV-seropositive.

The genes are TRBV13 and TRBJ2-1; 9 bases match TRBD1. This CDR3 region has 14 residues. The trim removed 5 bases at V and 7 bases at J, leaving 6 bases unmatched. Germline V gene lookup returns CDR1 PRHDT and CDR2 FYEKMQ (reference sequence). CDR3 bases: TGTGCCAGCAGCCCGGGACAGGGCATGAATGAGCAGTTCTTC. Translating it yields CASSPGQGMNEQFF.

The rearrangement uses TRBV2 and TRBJ2-1, with D tentatively TRBD2 (5 bases). Germline loops: CDR1 SNHLY, CDR2 FYNNEI. This CDR3 has 12 residues. V shed 2 bases and J shed 11 bases, with 10 bases lying between them. The CDR3 DNA reads TGTGCCAGCAGTGAATCAGGACTCAAGCAGTTCTTC. Protein sequence: CASSESGLKQFF.

This clone turned up a few times. The chain carries TRBV5-4 and TRBJ2-5, with D maybe TRBD2 (6 bases). Germline CDR1 and CDR2: SGHNT and YYREEE (reference sequence). V was clipped by 5 bases and J by 4 bases, with 15 bases between them. This CDR3 region has 14 residues. This CDR3 is CASRFRDSRETQYF. The CDR3 DNA reads as TGTGCCAGCAGGTTCCGGGACTCAAGAGAGACCCAGTACTTC.

The J gene is TRBJ1-5, the V gene TRBV19; 10 bases align to TRBD1. Trimming at V came to 11 bases and at J to 4 bases, leaving 5 bases not matched to a gene. The CDR3 has 13 residues. Germline assignment: CDR1 LNHDA and CDR2 SQIVND (reference sequence). CDR3 sequence reads: CAVKDRGNQPQHF. The CDR3 bases are TGTGCCGTTAAGGACAGGGGGAATCAGCCCCAGCATTTT.

This clone showed up just once. This chain joins TRBV7-2 and TRBJ1-2; 8 nucleotides line up with TRBD1. CDR3 length: 13 residues. The germline V gene encodes CDR1 SGHTA and CDR2 FQGNSA. Trimming removed 1 base from V and 8 bases from J; junction bases left unmatched: 3. DNA for the CDR3: TGTGCCAGCAGCTTAGACGCAGGGGGCGGCTACACCTTC. Encoded protein: CASSLDAGGGYTF.

V gene TRBV5-5 combines with J gene TRBJ2-5; TRBD1 aligns across 10 bases. The CDR3 has 15 residues. The trim removed 3 bases at V and 4 bases at J, leaving 6 bases unmatched. Germline CDR1 and CDR2: SGHKS and YYEKEE (reference sequence). The CDR3: CASSSRTGGLETQYF. The DNA for the CDR3 is TGTGCCAGCAGCTCTAGGACAGGGGGGTTAGAGACCCAGTACTTC.

The chain is built from TRBV7-9 and TRBJ2-1; 7 bases fit TRBD2. CDR1 and CDR2 from the germline V gene are SEHNR and FQNEAQ (reference sequence). The CDR3 totals 15 residues. V lost 5 bases to trimming and J lost 3 bases; unmatched junction nucleotides: 7. The DNA for the CDR3 is TGTGCCAGCAGCCCTCGACTAGCTGTCTACAATGAGCAGTTCTTC. Protein sequence: CASSPRLAVYNEQFF.

The chain couples TRBV6-5 to TRBJ2-1; D call uncertain. The CDR3 spans 16 residues. Looked up from germline, CDR1 is MNHEY and CDR2 is SVGAGI. The germline V and J ends were trimmed by 0 bases and 5 bases, with 14 bases remaining between them. CDR3 sequence: CASSYSTVADNNEQFF. The DNA of the CDR3 is TGTGCCAGCAGTTACTCGACGGTTGCGGATAACAATGAGCAGTTCTTC.

This clone came up once. This rearrangement joins TRBV12-5 to TRBJ2-7; D is undetermined. The CDR3 length is 13 residues. Deletions cut 1 base from V and 4 bases from J, with 8 bases between. Germline CDR1 reads LGHNT; CDR2 reads FRNRAP. CDR3 region: CASGLGTAYEQYF. DNA of the CDR3: TGTGCTAGTGGTTTGGGTACAGCTTACGAGCAGTACTTC.